This T cell receptor beta chain was documented in a study of cytomegalovirus exposure and HLA in healthy donors. Study results and limitations: Under in vitro conditions, three CMV-associated chains were confirmed as specific for CMV antigens. Despite most TCR sequences being rare, some public TCRs occurred in many donors.

Germline CDR1 GTSNPN, CDR2 SVGIG (reference sequence). V lost 0 bases to trimming and J lost 7 bases, with 12 bases between them. The CDR3 contains 13 residues. The donors gave bone marrow, and they were healthy. This clone was picked up a small number of times. Its antigen is not identified. With 60 Vbeta and 13 Jbeta primers, the PCR was carried out. Produced via immunoSEQ multiplex PCR; TCRdb's table is partial and in-frame only. The sample holds 100,000 to 120,000 clones, 13% to 15% seen once. The rearrangement uses TRBV30 and TRBJ1-1; TRBD1 might be the D (5 bases). Sequenced: PBMCs. This receptor was identified in a female donor in good health and CMV-seronegative. The CDR3, as DNA: TGTGCCTGGAGTGTAACAGGACACCGTGAAGCTTTCTTT. It codes for CAWSVTGHREAFF.